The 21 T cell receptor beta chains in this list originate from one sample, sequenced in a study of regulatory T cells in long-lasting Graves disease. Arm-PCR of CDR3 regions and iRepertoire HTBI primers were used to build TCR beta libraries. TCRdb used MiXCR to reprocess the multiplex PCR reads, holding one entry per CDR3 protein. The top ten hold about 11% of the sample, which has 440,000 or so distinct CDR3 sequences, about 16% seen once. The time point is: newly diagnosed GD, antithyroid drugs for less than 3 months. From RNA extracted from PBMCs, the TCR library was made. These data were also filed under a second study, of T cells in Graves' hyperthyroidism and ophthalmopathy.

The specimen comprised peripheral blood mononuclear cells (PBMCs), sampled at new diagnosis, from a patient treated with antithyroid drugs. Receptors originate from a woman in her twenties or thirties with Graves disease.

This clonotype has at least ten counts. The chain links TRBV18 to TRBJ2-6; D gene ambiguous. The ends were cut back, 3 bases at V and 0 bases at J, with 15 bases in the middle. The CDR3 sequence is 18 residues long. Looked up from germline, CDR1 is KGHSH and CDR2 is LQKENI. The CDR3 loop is CASSPRVAGYSGANVLTF. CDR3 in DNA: TGTGCCAGCTCACCCCGGGTGGCAGGATACTCTGGGGCCAACGTCCTGACTTTC.

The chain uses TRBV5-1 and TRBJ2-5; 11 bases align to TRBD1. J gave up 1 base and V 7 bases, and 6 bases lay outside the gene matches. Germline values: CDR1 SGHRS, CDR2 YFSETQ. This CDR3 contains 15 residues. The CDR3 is CASSRGQGAQETQYF. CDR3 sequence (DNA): TGCGCCAGCTCCCGTGGACAGGGGGCCCAAGAGACCCAGTACTTC.

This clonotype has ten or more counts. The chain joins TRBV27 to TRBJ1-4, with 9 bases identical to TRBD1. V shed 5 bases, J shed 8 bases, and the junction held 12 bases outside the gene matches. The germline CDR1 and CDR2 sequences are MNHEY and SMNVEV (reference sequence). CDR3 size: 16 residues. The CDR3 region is CASSPYRPGQGEKLFF. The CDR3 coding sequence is TGTGCCAGCAGTCCGTACCGCCCGGGACAGGGAGAAAAACTGTTTTTT.

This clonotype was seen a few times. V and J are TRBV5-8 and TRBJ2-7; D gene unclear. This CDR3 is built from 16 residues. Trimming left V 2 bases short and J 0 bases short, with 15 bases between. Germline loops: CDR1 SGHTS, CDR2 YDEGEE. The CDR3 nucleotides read TGTGCCAGCAGCTTTTTAGGAGAGACCGTCTCCTACGAGCAGTACTTC. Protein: CASSFLGETVSYEQYF. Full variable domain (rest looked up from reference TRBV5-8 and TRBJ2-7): EAGVTQSPTHLIKTRGQQATLRCSPISGHTSVYWYQQALGLGLQFLLWYDEGEERNRGNFPPRFSGRQFPNYSSELNVNALELEDSALYLCASSFLGETVSYEQYFGPGTRLTVT.

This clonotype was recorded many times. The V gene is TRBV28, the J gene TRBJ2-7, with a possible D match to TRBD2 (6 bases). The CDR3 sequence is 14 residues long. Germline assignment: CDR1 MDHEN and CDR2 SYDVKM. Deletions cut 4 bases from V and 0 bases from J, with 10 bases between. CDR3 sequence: CASSWEESSYEQYF. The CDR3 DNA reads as TGTGCCAGCAGTTGGGAGGAGAGCTCCTACGAGCAGTACTTC. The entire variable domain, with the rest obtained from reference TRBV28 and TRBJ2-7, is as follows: DVKVTQSSRYLVKRTGEKVFLECVQDMDHENMFWYRQDPGLGLRLIYFSYDVKMKEKGDIPEGYSVSREKKERFSLILESASTNQTSMYLCASSWEESSYEQYFGPGTRLTVT.

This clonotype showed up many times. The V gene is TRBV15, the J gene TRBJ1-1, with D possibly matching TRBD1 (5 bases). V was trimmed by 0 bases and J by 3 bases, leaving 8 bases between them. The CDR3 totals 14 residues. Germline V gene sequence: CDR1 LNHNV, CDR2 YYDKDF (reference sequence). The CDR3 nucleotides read TGTGCCACCAGCAGAGAGGAGGGGTACACTGAAGCTTTCTTT. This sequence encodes CATSREEGYTEAFF. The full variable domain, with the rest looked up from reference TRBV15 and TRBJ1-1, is DAMVIQNPRYQVTQFGKPVTLSCSQTLNHNVMYWYQQKSSQAPKLLFHYYDKDFNNEADTPDNFQSRRPNTSFCFLDIRSPGLGDTAMYLCATSREEGYTEAFFGQGTRLTVV.

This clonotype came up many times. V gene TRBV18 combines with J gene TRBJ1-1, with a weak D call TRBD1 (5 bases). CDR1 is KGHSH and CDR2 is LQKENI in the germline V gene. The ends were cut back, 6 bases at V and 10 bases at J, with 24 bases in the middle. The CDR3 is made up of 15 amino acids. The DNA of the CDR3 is TGTGCCAGCTCCCCAGCTCGGGGCAGGGCTGAGGGAGCTTTCTTT. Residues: CASSPARGRAEGAFF. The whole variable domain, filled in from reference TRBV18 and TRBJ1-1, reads NAGVMQNPRHLVRRRGQEARLRCSPMKGHSHVYWYRQLPEEGLKFMVYLQKENIIDESGMPKERFSAEFPKEGPSILRIQQVVRGDSAAYFCASSPARGRAEGAFFGQGTRLTVV.

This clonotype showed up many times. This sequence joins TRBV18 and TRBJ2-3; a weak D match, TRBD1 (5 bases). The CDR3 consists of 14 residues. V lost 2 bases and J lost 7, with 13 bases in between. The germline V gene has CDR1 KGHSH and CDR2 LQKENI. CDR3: CASSPRGATNTQYF. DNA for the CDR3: TGTGCCAGCTCACCAAGGGGCGCAACAAATACGCAGTATTTT. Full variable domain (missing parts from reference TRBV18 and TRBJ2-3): NAGVMQNPRHLVRRRGQEARLRCSPMKGHSHVYWYRQLPEEGLKFMVYLQKENIIDESGMPKERFSAEFPKEGPSILRIQQVVRGDSAAYFCASSPRGATNTQYFGPGTRLTVL.

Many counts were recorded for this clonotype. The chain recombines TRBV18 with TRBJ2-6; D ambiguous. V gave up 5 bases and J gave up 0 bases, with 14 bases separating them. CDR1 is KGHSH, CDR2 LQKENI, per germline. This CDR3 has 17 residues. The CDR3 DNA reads TGTGCCAGCTCAGCTACTATCACTTACTCTGGGGCCAACGTCCTGACTTTC. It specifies CASSATITYSGANVLTF.

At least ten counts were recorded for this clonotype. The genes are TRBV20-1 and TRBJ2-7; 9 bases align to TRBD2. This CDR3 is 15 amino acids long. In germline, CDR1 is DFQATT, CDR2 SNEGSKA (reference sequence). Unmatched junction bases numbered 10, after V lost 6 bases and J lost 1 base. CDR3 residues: CSASAVAGVSYEQYF. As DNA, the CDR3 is TGCAGTGCGAGTGCGGTAGCGGGAGTATCCTACGAGCAGTACTTC.

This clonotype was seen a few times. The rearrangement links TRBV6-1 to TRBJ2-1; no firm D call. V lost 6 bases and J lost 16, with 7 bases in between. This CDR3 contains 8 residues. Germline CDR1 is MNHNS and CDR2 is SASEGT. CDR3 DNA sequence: TGTGCCAGCAGGGCTTTATTCTTC. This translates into CASRALFF.

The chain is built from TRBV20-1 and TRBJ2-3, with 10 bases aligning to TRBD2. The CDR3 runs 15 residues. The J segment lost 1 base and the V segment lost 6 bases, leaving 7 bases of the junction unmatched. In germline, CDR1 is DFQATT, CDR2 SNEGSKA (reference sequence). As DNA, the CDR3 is TGCAGTGCCCCAGCTAGCGGGAGCGGCACAGATACGCAGTATTTT. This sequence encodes CSAPASGSGTDTQYF.

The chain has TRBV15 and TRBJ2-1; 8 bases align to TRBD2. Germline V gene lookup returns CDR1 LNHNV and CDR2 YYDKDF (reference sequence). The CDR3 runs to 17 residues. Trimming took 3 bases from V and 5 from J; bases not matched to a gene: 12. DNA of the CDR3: TGTGCCACCAGCAGTAACTCGGGCGGGAGGTCCGACAATGAGCAGTTCTTC. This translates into CATSSNSGGRSDNEQFF. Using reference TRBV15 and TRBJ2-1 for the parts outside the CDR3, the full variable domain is DAMVIQNPRYQVTQFGKPVTLSCSQTLNHNVMYWYQQKSSQAPKLLFHYYDKDFNNEADTPDNFQSRRPNTSFCFLDIRSPGLGDTAMYLCATSSNSGGRSDNEQFFGPGTRLTVL.

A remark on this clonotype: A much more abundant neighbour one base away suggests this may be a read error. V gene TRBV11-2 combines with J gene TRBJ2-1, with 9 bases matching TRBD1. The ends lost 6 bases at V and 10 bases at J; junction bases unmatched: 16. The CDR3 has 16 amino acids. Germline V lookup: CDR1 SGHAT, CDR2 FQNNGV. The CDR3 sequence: CASSPIGVGTGYEQFF. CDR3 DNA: TGTGCCAGCAGTCCGATTGGGGTCGGGACAGGGTACGAGCAGTTCTTC.

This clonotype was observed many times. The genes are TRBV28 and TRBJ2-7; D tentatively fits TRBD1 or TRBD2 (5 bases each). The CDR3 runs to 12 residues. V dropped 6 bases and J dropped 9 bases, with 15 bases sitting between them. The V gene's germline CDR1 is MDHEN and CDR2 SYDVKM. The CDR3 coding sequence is TGTGCCAGCAGCTTCAGAGGGGAAAGGCAGTACTTC. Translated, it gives CASSFRGERQYF.

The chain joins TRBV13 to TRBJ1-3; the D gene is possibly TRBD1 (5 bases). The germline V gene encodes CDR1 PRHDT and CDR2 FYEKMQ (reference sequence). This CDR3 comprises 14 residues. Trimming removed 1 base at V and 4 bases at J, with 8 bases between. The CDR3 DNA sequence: TGTGCCAGCAGCTTAGTGGGGGTCGGAAACACCATATATTTT. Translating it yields CASSLVGVGNTIYF.

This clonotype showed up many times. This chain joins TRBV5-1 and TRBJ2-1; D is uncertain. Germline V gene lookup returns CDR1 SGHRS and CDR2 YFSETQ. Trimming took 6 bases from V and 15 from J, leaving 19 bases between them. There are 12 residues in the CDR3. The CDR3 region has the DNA TGCGCCAGCACCACAGAACGCGACCTGTGGTTCTTC. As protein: CASTTERDLWFF.

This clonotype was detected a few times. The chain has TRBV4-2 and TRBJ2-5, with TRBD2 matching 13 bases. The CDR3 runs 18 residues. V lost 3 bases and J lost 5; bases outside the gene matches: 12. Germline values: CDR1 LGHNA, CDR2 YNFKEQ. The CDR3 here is CASSQSTLAGGPEETQYF. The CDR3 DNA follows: TGTGCCAGCAGCCAGTCGACACTAGCGGGAGGGCCTGAGGAGACCCAGTACTTC.

This CDR3 is CSAQPGLADYNEQFF. CDR3 bases: TGCAGTGCGCAACCGGGACTAGCGGACTACAATGAGCAGTTCTTC. The V call is TRBV20-1, the J call TRBJ2-1; 11 nucleotides match TRBD2. The CDR3 has 15 amino acids. V lost 6 bases and J lost 3; bases outside the gene matches: 7. Germline-derived CDR1 and CDR2 are DFQATT and SNEGSKA (reference sequence).

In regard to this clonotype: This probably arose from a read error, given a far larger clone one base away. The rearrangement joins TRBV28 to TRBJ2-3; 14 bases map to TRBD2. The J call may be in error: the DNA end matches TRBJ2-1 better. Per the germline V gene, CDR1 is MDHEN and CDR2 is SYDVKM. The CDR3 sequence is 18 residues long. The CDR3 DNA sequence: TGTGCCAGCCGCCCCCTCCCCGGGACTAGCGGGAGTAGCGGGGAGCAGTTCTTC. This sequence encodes CASRPLPGTSGSSGEQFF.

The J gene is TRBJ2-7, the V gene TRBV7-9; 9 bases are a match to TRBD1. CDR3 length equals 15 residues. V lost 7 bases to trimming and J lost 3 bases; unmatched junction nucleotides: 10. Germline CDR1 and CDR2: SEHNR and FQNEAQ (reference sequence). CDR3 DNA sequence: TGTGCCAGCAACCCGGGGACAGGGTTGGTCTACGAGCAGTACTTC. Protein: CASNPGTGLVYEQYF.